This T cell receptor beta chain derives from a study of OX40 agonist ivuxolimab in advanced cancers. Across the whole study: An agonistic human IgG2 monoclonal antibody against OX40 (CD134) was given.

This clone has just a few counts. No antigen is known for it. Notes on the study in general: Some nonresponders also had low normalized T-cell clonal expansion.

CDR1 is LNHDA and CDR2 is SQIVND in the germline V gene (reference sequence). Trimming cost V 3 bases and J 8 bases, with 7 bases left between them. The CDR3 contains 11 residues. Profiled with immunoSEQ multiplex PCR; TCRdb holds only in-frame clones, not every one. The table lists some 16,000 clones, 70% of them singletons, with 36% in the top ten. The chain has TRBV19 and TRBJ1-1; the D is unclear. This TCR derives from an adult with an advanced solid tumor such as melanoma, head and neck, liver or kidney cancer. This specimen was CD4+ or CD8+ T cells sorted from blood, taken in a trial of the OX40 agonist ivuxolimab. The CDR3 reads CASSILGEAFF. The CDR3 DNA reads as TGTGCCAGTAGTATTCTTGGCGAAGCTTTCTTT.